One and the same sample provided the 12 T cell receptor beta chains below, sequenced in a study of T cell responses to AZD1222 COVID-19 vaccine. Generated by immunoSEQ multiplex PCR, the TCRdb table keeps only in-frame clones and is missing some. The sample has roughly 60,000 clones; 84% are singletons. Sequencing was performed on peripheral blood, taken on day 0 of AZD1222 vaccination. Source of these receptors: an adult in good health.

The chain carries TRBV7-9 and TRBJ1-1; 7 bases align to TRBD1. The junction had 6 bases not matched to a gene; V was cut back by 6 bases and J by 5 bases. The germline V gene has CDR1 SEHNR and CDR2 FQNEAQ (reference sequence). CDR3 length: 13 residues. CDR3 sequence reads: CASSLQGRTEAFF. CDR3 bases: TGTGCCAGCAGTTTACAGGGGAGGACTGAAGCTTTCTTT.

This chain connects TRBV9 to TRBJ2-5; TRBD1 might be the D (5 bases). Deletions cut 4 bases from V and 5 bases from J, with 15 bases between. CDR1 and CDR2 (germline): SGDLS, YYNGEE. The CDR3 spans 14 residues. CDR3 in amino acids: CASSPQVGRETQYF. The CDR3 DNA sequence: TGTGCCAGCAGCCCTCAGGTGGGGCGGGAGACCCAGTACTTC.

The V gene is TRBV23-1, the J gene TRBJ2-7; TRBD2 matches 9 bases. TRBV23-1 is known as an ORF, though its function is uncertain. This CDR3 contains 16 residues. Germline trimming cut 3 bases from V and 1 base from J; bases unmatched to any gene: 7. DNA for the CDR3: TGCGCCAGCAGTCATCAACTAGCGGGTGGATCCTACGAGCAGTACTTC. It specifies CASSHQLAGGSYEQYF.

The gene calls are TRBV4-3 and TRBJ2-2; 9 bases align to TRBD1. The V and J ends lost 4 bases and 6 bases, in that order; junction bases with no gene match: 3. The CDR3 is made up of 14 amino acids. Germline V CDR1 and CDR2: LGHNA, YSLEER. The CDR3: CASSPGTGPGELFF. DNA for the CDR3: TGCGCCAGCAGCCCCGGGACAGGGCCCGGGGAGCTGTTTTTT.

The CDR3 loop reads CASKPGGNTDTQYF. The CDR3 region has the DNA TGTGCCAGCAAACCGGGCGGCAACACAGATACGCAGTATTTT. The gene calls are TRBV28 and TRBJ2-3; no clear D gene. V dropped 7 bases and J dropped 2 bases, with 13 bases sitting between them. Germline V gene data show CDR1 as MDHEN and CDR2 as SYDVKM. The CDR3 covers 14 residues.

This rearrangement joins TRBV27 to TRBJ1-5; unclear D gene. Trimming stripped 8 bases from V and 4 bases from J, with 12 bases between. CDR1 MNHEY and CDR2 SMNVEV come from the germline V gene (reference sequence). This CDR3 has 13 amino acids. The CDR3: CASGMTPNQPQHF. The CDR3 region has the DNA TGTGCCAGCGGGATGACGCCGAATCAGCCCCAGCATTTT.

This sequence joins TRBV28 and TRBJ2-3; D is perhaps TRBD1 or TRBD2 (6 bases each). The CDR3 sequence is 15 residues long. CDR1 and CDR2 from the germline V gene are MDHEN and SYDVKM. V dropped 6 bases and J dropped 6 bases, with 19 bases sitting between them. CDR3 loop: CASSRGGSSKDTQYF. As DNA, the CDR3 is TGTGCCAGCAGCCGAGGGGGGAGTAGTAAGGATACGCAGTATTTT. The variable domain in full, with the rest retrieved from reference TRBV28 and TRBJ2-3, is DVKVTQSSRYLVKRTGEKVFLECVQDMDHENMFWYRQDPGLGLRLIYFSYDVKMKEKGDIPEGYSVSREKKERFSLILESASTNQTSMYLCASSRGGSSKDTQYFGPGTRLTVL.

The CDR3: CASSPTWISSYEQYF. As DNA, the CDR3 is TGTGCCAGCTCCCCGACTTGGATCTCCTCCTACGAGCAGTACTTC. The chain couples TRBV18 to TRBJ2-7; D not certain. The CDR3 length is 15 residues. Trimming pared 6 bases from V and 0 bases from J, leaving 15 bases between. CDR1 KGHSH and CDR2 LQKENI come from the germline V gene. Using reference TRBV18 and TRBJ2-7 for the parts outside the CDR3, the full variable domain is NAGVMQNPRHLVRRRGQEARLRCSPMKGHSHVYWYRQLPEEGLKFMVYLQKENIIDESGMPKERFSAEFPKEGPSILRIQQVVRGDSAAYFCASSPTWISSYEQYFGPGTRLTVT.

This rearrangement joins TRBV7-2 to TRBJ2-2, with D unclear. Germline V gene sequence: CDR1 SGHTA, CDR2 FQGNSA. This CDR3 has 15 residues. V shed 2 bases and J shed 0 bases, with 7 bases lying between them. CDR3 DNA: TGTGCCAGCAGCTTACAGAAAACGAACACCGGGGAGCTGTTTTTT. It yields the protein CASSLQKTNTGELFF.

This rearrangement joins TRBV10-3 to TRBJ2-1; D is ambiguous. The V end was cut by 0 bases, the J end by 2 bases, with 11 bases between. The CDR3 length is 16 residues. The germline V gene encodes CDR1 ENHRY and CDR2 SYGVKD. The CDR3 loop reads CAISESRILTYNEQFF. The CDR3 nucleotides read TGTGCCATCAGTGAGTCCCGGATTTTAACCTACAATGAGCAGTTCTTC.

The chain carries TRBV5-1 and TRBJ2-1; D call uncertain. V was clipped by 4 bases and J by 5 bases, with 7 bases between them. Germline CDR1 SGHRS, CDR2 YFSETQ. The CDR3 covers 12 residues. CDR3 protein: CASSVTNNEQFF. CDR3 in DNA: TGCGCCAGCAGCGTCACTAACAATGAGCAGTTCTTC.

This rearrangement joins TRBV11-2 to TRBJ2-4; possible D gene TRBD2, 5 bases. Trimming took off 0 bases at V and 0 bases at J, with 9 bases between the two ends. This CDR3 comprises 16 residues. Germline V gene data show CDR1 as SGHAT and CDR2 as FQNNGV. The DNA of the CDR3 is TGTGCCAGCAGCTTAGATGGCGGGCTAGCCAAAAACATTCAGTACTTC. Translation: CASSLDGGLAKNIQYF.